This TCR beta chain comes out of a study of cytomegalovirus exposure and HLA in healthy donors. Findings and limits, study-wide: Clonal expansion was found to be greater in HLA-associated TCR beta chains than in equally common others in a later analysis.

Comments on this clone: What it binds is not known.

The PCR made use of 60 Vbeta and 13 Jbeta primers. Sequencing was performed with immunoSEQ multiplex PCR; in TCRdb, only in-frame clones are kept and a portion is missing. The sample shows 150,000 or so clones, more than 80% of them seen only once. V shed 4 bases and J 6 bases; nucleotides not matched to a gene: 12. The CDR3 sequence is 16 residues long. Germline V CDR1 and CDR2: SGDLS, YYNGEE. This TCR derives from a woman between 18 and 29 years old in good health and CMV-seropositive. Sequencing input: PBMCs. V gene TRBV9 combines with J gene TRBJ2-3, with TRBD2 matching over 9 bases. The CDR3, as DNA: TGTGCCAGCAGCACCGGGGGGCGGGGGGGTCGGGATACGCAGTATTTT. Protein product: CASSTGGRGGRDTQYF.